The 21 T cell receptor beta chains below all came from one sample that was sequenced in a study of T cells in women clearing cervical HPV infection (dated by TCRdb to the late 2010s). Library preparation employed the immunoSEQ multiplex PCR assay. Sourced from immuneACCESS, this table was stored by TCRdb with only in-frame sequences that have V and J called. A share of the clones is absent; for the studies checked, an unresolved V gene accounts for under half, and the remainder has no known explanation. The table for this sample lists approximately 30,000 clones. The ten largest make up roughly 1.6% of the sample. Sequenced material: blood buffy coat. The receptors come from a woman between 18 and 75 years old with a cervical HPV16 infection that either progressed to CIN3+ or cleared (not recorded which).

Concerning this clone: The observed sequence ends 3 residues before the CDR3 terminus, with the missing tail filled in from the germline J gene. The chain joins TRBV7-9 to TRBJ2-5, with D perhaps matching TRBD1 (8 bases). Germline V CDR1 and CDR2: SEHNR, FQNEAQ (reference sequence). Trimming left V 2 bases short and J 5 bases short, with 15 bases between. CDR3 length equals 15 residues. The CDR3 DNA, read in part, is TGTGCCAGCAGCTTAACAGGGGGGGGGCGCGAGACC. This sequence encodes CASSLTGGGRET. The entire CDR3 sequence reads CASSLTGGGRETQYF. The full variable domain, with the rest looked up from reference TRBV7-9 and TRBJ2-5, is DTGVSQNPRHKITKRGQNVTFRCDPISEHNRLYWYRQTLGQGPEFLTYFQNEAQLEKSRLLSDRFSAERPKGSFSTLEIQRTEQGDSAMYLCASSLTGGGRETQYFGPGTRLLVL.

Turning to this clone: The read terminates 3 residues before the CDR3 end, so the remaining end is supplied by the germline J gene. This rearrangement joins TRBV18 to TRBJ1-5; TRBD1 aligns across 7 bases. CDR3 length: 14 amino acids. With V trimmed by 3 bases and J by 4 bases, 3 bases remained unmatched. Germline-derived CDR1 and CDR2 are KGHSH and LQKENI. CDR3 DNA (partial): TGTGCCAGCTCACCGTCACAGGGGAATCAGCCC. Protein: CASSPSQGNQP. The full CDR3 sequence reads CASSPSQGNQPQHF.

Details on this clone: From the germline J gene comes the end of the CDR3, since the read stops 3 residues before it. The J gene is TRBJ2-3, the V gene TRBV20-1; TRBD2 agrees at 14 bases. The CDR3 totals 16 residues. CDR1 and CDR2 (germline): DFQATT, SNEGSKA (reference sequence). The CDR3 bases that were read are TGCAGTGCTATACCCCCCGGACTAGCGGGGGGAGAGACG. Its protein is CSAIPPGLAGGET. The CDR3 reads in full as CSAIPPGLAGGETQYF.

Comments on this clone: From the germline J gene comes the end of the CDR3, since the read stops 3 residues before it. V usage is TRBV19 and J usage is TRBJ1-5, with D possibly TRBD1 on 5 matching bases. Trimming shortened V by 3 bases and J by 2 bases, and 17 bases separated the two germline ends. Germline CDR1 LNHDA, CDR2 SQIVND (reference sequence). The CDR3 spans 17 residues. The DNA read from the CDR3 is TGTGCCAGTAGTATTCCCCGACAGTCCTTCGGCAATCAGCCC. This translates into CASSIPRQSFGNQP. From start to end, the CDR3 is CASSIPRQSFGNQPQHF.

As regards this clone: The CDR3 end is not reached by the read, which stops 3 residues before it; the germline J gene fills it in. The rearrangement uses TRBV3-1 (or the pseudogene TRBV3-2) and TRBJ2-5; D is possibly TRBD2 (6 bases). The CDR3 totals 18 residues. The germline CDR1 and CDR2 sequences are LGHDT and YNNKEL (reference sequence). The V end was cut by 1 base, the J end by 1 base, with 19 bases between. The DNA read from the CDR3 is TGTGCCAGCAGCCAAGGGTTTTTGGCGGGATACGCCCAAGAGACC. Translation gives CASSQGFLAGYAQET. The entire CDR3 is CASSQGFLAGYAQETQYF.

About this clone itself: The read gets to within 3 residues of the CDR3 end, and the germline J gene fills in the rest. V is TRBV20-1 and J is TRBJ2-5; D not certain. Germline CDR1 and CDR2: DFQATT and SNEGSKA (reference sequence). The V end was cut by 5 bases, the J end by 5 bases, with 9 bases between. There are 11 residues in the CDR3. This CDR3 is CSAGSVETQYF. CDR3 DNA, as far as it was read: TGCAGTGCTGGCTCCGTGGAGACC.

Concerning this clone itself: This same CDR3 is encoded by further DNA sequences in the sample. The DNA read from the CDR3 is TGCAGCGTTGAAGACTTATCAGGGCAAGAGACC. It yields the protein CSVEDLSGQET. The full CDR3 reads CSVEDLSGQETQYF. The chain links TRBV29-1 to TRBJ2-5; TRBD1 might be the D (5 bases). Read data end 3 residues before the CDR3 end; the end is taken from the germline J gene. The CDR3 is 14 amino acids. From germline, CDR1 is SQVTM and CDR2 ANQGSEA. V lost 0 bases to trimming and J lost 2 bases, with 10 bases between them.

Regarding this clone: The CDR3 extends 3 residues past the end of the read, so its final part is completed from the germline J gene. This rearrangement joins TRBV6-1 to TRBJ1-4; D is possibly TRBD1 (5 bases). The CDR3 loop spans 15 amino acids. CDR1 is MNHNS and CDR2 is SASEGT in the germline V gene. The covered CDR3 bases are TGTGCCAGCAGTGGAGAAGGGAGGGGCCTTTCACCA. Translation: CASSGEGRGLSP. The full CDR3 protein is CASSGEGRGLSPLFF.

On this clone itself: The observed sequence ends 3 residues before the CDR3 terminus, with the missing tail filled in from the germline J gene. This sequence joins TRBV4-1 and TRBJ2-7, with TRBD1 identical over 11 bases. Trimming took 2 bases from V and 4 from J; bases not matched to a gene: 7. The CDR3 extends over 16 amino acids. The germline CDR1 and CDR2 sequences are MGHRA and YSYEKL. This CDR3 reads CASSQLWGTGGYEQYF. CDR3 bases read: TGCGCCAGCAGCCAACTCTGGGGGACAGGGGGTTACGAG.

In the case of this clone: The read falls 3 residues short of the CDR3 end, and the missing part is taken from the germline J gene. V gene TRBV20-1 combines with J gene TRBJ2-3, with no clear D. This CDR3 spans 13 amino acids. The germline V gene has CDR1 DFQATT and CDR2 SNEGSKA (reference sequence). The sequenced CDR3 bases are TGCAGTGCTAGTCCGCATAGCAATCAGCCG. As protein: CSASPHSNQP. The entire CDR3 sequence reads CSASPHSNQPQYF.

Concerning this clone itself: Read coverage stops 3 residues before the CDR3 terminus; the germline J gene supplies the remainder. The chain employs TRBV27 and TRBJ1-1; no clear D gene. Germline loops: CDR1 MNHEY, CDR2 SMNVEV (reference sequence). V was pared by 3 bases and J by 5 bases, with 13 bases between. This CDR3 is built from 14 residues. The sequenced CDR3 bases are TGTGCCAGCAGTTTTGCGCCGACAAAGACTGAA. Encoded protein: CASSFAPTKTE. The CDR3, in full, reads CASSFAPTKTEAFF.

Turning to this clone: The DNA ends 3 residues before the CDR3 does, and the rest of the CDR3 is filled in from the germline J gene. The genes are TRBV7-7 and TRBJ2-7; D remains unclear. Trimming shortened V by 5 bases and J by 0 bases, and 11 bases separated the two germline ends. The germline V gene has CDR1 SSHAT and CDR2 FNYEAQ (reference sequence). The CDR3 consists of 14 residues. CDR3 protein: CASSPDTYSYEQYF. Partial CDR3 DNA: TGTGCCAGCAGCCCCGACACGTACTCCTACGAG. Filled out from reference TRBV7-7 and TRBJ2-7, the complete variable domain reads GAGVSQSPRYKVTKRGQDVTLRCDPISSHATLYWYQQALGQGPEFLTYFNYEAQPDKSGLPSDRFSAERPEGSISTLTIQRTEQRDSAMYRCASSPDTYSYEQYFGPGTRLTVT.

As concerns this clone: The CDR3 end falls 3 residues outside the read, so it is completed with the germline J gene. The same CDR3 is also encoded by other DNA sequences in this sample. The chain employs TRBV7-2 and TRBJ2-3; 8 nucleotides align to TRBD1. The length of the CDR3 is 15 residues. V was pared by 5 bases and J by 0 bases, with 4 bases of the junction left unmatched. Germline V lookup: CDR1 SGHTA, CDR2 FQGNSA. The chain's CDR3 is CASSPTGVSTDTQYF. The part of the CDR3 DNA that was read is TGTGCCAGCAGCCCGACAGGGGTTAGCACAGATACG.

Comments on this clone: The CDR3 end is not reached by the read, which stops 3 residues before it; the germline J gene fills it in. V is TRBV5-4 and J is TRBJ1-4, with D perhaps matching TRBD1 (5 bases). V dropped 3 bases and J dropped 8 bases, with 14 bases sitting between them. Per the germline V gene, CDR1 is SGHNT and CDR2 is YYREEE (reference sequence). The CDR3 covers 14 residues. The sequenced part of the CDR3 DNA is TGTGCCAGCAGCTCAGGGCCAGACGCCGAAAAA. This sequence encodes CASSSGPDAEK. The complete CDR3 protein is CASSSGPDAEKLFF.

Note on this clone: The CDR3 end lies 3 residues beyond the end of the read and is filled in from the germline J gene. J is TRBJ1-3 and V is TRBV13; the D gene is possibly TRBD1 (6 bases). Trimming left V 5 bases short and J 1 base short, with 18 bases between. Germline V gives CDR1 PRHDT, CDR2 FYEKMQ (reference sequence). The CDR3 spans 17 residues. This CDR3 is CASSPIPGQLSGNTIYF. Incomplete CDR3 DNA: TGTGCCAGCAGCCCGATCCCCGGACAGTTATCTGGAAACACC.

As for this clone: The CDR3 end is not reached by the read, which stops 3 residues before it; the germline J gene fills it in. The chain employs TRBV19 and TRBJ1-5; TRBD1 is a possible D gene (6 bases). The CDR3 extends over 11 amino acids. The V gene lost 7 bases and the J gene lost 9 bases, with 10 bases spanning the gap. Germline V gene data show CDR1 as LNHDA and CDR2 as SQIVND (reference sequence). The CDR3 DNA, read in part, is TGTGCCAGTAACAGGGATGGGCCC. Protein product: CASNRDGP. The CDR3 in its entirety is CASNRDGPQHF.

CDR3 sequence reads: CASSFGGGTDTQYF. The covered CDR3 bases are TGTGCCAGCAGCTTTGGGGGGGGCACAGATACG. J is TRBJ2-3 and V is TRBV7-2; 7 nucleotides line up with TRBD2. The read ends 3 residues before the CDR3 terminus; that terminus is restored from the germline J gene. CDR1 and CDR2 (germline): SGHTA, FQGNSA. After removal of 3 bases from V and 1 base from J, the junction contained 1 base not matched to a gene. CDR3 length equals 14 residues.

As for this clone: From the germline J gene comes the end of the CDR3, since the read stops 3 residues before it. V usage is TRBV25-1 and J usage is TRBJ2-7, with unresolved D. Trimming removed 6 bases from V and 6 bases from J, with 9 bases in between. CDR3 length: 11 residues. Germline-derived CDR1 and CDR2 are MGHDK and SYGVNS. CDR3 protein: CASSLVGEQYF. CDR3 DNA, as far as it was read: TGTGCCAGCAGCCTAGTAGGCGAG.

Notes on this clone: The CDR3 end lies 3 residues beyond the end of the read and is filled in from the germline J gene. The chain combines TRBV7-6 with TRBJ2-3; D gene uncertain. Germline CDR1 is SGHVS and CDR2 is FNYEAQ. The CDR3 is made up of 14 amino acids. Trimming took 2 bases from V and 4 from J, leaving 10 bases between them. The sequenced part of the CDR3 DNA is TGTGCCAGCAGCTTATTTGGTCCGGCAGATACG. It translates to CASSLFGPADT. The whole CDR3 region reads CASSLFGPADTQYF.

Notes on this clone: The read is 3 residues too short to cover the CDR3 end, so that end is filled in from the germline J gene. V gene TRBV18 combines with J gene TRBJ2-1; 7 positions match TRBD2. The CDR3 is made up of 15 amino acids. V dropped 0 bases and J dropped 3; count of bases not matched to a gene: 2. Germline V lookup: CDR1 KGHSH, CDR2 LQKENI. The CDR3 bases that were read are TGTGCCAGCTCACCACCGGCTAGCGGCTACAATGAG. This encodes CASSPPASGYNE. The entire CDR3 protein is CASSPPASGYNEQFF.

Comments on this clone: Sequence at one end of the junction differs from germline and may be a read error. The DNA ends 3 residues before the CDR3 does, and the rest of the CDR3 is filled in from the germline J gene. The V and J genes are TRBV4-1 and TRBJ1-1; TRBD1 agrees at 7 bases. Germline assignment: CDR1 MGHRA and CDR2 YSYEKL. The CDR3 is 15 residues long. The CDR3 spells CASSKETGTNTEAFF. The DNA read from the CDR3 is TGCGCCAGCAGCAAAGAGACAGGGACGAACACTGAA.